This T cell receptor beta chain comes out of a study of blood T cell repertoires in COVID-19. Study-level information: COVID-19 samples collected from the United States, Italy and Spain covered acute and convalescent phases. Sample material is recorded as cDNA or gDNA derived from T cells, B-cell-depleted T cells, or PBMCs.

How the authors handled the data: Reference gene primer amplification in the assay estimated nucleated cell counts. The method was immunoSEQ multiplex PCR; TCRdb's version includes in-frame clones alone and lacks a portion of them. V, J and clone size derive from that table, while D and trimming were established from the DNA sequence. The sample lists 250,000 or so clones; about four fifths were seen once. Participants classified as exposed had met a COVID-19 case within 2 weeks before study entry. The CDR3 totals 13 residues. V was pared by 5 bases and J by 6 bases, with 13 bases between. Germline V gene data show CDR1 as SGHNT and CDR2 as YYREEE (reference sequence).

The TCR sequence derives from a woman in her 40s who had been exposed to COVID-19. Sequenced: PBMCs or T cells enriched from blood (not recorded which). This sequence joins TRBV5-4 and TRBJ2-3, with D possibly being TRBD2 (5 bases). CDR3 bases: TGTGCCAGCAGGGATGGACTCGGGGATACGCAGTATTTT. Encoded protein: CASRDGLGDTQYF.